The clone carrying this T cell receptor (beta chain) was counted ten times or more. V gave up 8 bases and J gave up 0 bases, with 14 bases separating them. The CDR3 runs 15 residues. There were TCR beta CDR3 regions amplified from RNA transcripts. In the first-round RT-PCR of the TCR CDR3, the HTBI primer set was used. TCRdb fed the multiplex PCR reads into MiXCR, producing one record per CDR3 protein. The data show under 400,000 distinct CDR3 sequences, 16% seen once. The entry originates in a study of T cells in Graves' hyperthyroidism and ophthalmopathy. Study background: Peripheral blood was drawn at first diagnosis, prior to all treatment.

Pregnant or lactating patients were excluded, as were those with uncontrolled infection or other autoimmune disease. The sequence came from a man aged 25-40 years with Graves' hyperthyroidism. The source material was blood. V and J are TRBV12-3 or TRBV12-4 and TRBJ1-5; a weak D match, TRBD1 (5 bases). The CDR3 DNA follows: TGTGCCAGCGAATTGGCAGGGAATAGCAATCAGCCCCAGCATTTT. Amino acid sequence: CASELAGNSNQPQHF.